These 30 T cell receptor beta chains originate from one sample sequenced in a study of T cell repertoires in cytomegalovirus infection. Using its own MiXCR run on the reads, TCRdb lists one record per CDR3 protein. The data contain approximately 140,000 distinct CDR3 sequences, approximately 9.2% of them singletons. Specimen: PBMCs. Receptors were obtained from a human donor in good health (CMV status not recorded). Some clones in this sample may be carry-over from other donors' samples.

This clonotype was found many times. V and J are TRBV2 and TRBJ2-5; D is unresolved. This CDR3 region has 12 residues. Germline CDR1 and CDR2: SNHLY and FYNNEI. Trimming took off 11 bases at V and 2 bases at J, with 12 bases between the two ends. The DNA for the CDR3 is TGTGCCTCCTCGGACGTGCAAGAGACCCAGTACTTC. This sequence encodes CASSDVQETQYF.

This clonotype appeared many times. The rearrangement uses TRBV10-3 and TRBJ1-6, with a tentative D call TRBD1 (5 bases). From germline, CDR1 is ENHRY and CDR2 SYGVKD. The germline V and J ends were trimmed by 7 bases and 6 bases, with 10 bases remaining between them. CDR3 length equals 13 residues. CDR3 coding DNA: TGTGCCATCATGGCAGGGCCTAATTCACCCCTCCACTTT. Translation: CAIMAGPNSPLHF.

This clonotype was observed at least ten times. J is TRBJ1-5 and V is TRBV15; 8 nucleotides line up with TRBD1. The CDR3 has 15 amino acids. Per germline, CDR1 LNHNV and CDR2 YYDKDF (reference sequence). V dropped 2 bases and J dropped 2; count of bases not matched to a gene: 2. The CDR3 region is CATSRTGQGNQPQHF. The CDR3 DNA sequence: TGTGCCACCAGCAGAACGGGACAGGGCAATCAGCCCCAGCATTTT.

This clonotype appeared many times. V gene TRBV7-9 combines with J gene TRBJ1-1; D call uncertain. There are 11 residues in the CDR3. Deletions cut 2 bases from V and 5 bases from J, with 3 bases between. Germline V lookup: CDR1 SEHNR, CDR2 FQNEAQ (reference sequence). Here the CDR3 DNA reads TGTGCCAGCAGCTTAATGACTGAAGCTTTCTTT. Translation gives CASSLMTEAFF.

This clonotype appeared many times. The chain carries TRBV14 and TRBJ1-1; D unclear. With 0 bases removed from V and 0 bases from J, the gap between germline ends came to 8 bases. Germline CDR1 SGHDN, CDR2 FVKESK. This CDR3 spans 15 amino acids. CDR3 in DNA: TGTGCCAGCAGCCAAGATTTGGGGATGAACACTGAAGCTTTCTTT. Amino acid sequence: CASSQDLGMNTEAFF.

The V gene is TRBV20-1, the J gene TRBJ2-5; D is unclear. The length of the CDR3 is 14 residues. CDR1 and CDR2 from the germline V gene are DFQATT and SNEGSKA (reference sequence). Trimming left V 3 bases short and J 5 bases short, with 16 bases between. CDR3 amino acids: CSASESLRTETQYF. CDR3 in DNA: TGCAGTGCTAGCGAATCACTCAGGACGGAGACCCAGTACTTC.

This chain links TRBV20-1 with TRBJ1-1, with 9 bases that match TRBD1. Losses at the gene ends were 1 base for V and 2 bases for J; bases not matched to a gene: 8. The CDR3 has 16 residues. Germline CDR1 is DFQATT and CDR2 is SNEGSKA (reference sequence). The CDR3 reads CSARADWDRANTEAFF. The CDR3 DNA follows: TGCAGTGCTAGAGCCGATTGGGACAGGGCTAACACTGAAGCTTTCTTT.

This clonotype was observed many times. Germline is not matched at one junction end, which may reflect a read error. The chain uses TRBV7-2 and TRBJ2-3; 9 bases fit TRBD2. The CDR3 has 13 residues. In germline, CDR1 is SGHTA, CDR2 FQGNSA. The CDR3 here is CASSKQPSGILFF. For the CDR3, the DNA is TGTGCCAGCAGCAAACAGCCTAGCGGGATCCTCTTCTTT.

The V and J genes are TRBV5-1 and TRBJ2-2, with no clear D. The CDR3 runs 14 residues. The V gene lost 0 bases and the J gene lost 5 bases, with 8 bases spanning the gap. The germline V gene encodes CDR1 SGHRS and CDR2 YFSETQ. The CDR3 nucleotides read TGCGCCAGCAGCTTGGCCGGCTTGACCGGGGAGCTGTTTTTT. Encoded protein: CASSLAGLTGELFF.

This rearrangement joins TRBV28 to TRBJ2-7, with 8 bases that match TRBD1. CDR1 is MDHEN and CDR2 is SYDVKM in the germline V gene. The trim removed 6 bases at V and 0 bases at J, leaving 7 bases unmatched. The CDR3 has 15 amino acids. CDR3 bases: TGTGCCAGCAGCCTCCCCGGACAGGGCTCCTACGAGCAGTACTTC. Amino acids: CASSLPGQGSYEQYF. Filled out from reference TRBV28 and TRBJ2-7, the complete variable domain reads DVKVTQSSRYLVKRTGEKVFLECVQDMDHENMFWYRQDPGLGLRLIYFSYDVKMKEKGDIPEGYSVSREKKERFSLILESASTNQTSMYLCASSLPGQGSYEQYFGPGTRLTVT.

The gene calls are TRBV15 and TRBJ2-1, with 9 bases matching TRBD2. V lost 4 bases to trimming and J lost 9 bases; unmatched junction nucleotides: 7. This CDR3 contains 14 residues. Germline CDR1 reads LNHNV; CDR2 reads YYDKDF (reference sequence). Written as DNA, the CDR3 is TGTGCCACCAGCAAAGGGACTAGCCCCTTTGAGCAGTTCTTC. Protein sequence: CATSKGTSPFEQFF.

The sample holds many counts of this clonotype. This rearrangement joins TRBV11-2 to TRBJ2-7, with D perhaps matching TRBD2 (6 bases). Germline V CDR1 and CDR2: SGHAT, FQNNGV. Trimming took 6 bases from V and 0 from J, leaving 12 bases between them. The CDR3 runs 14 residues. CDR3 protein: CASSRDGSSYEQYF. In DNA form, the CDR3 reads TGTGCCAGCAGTCGGGACGGGAGCTCCTACGAGCAGTACTTC.

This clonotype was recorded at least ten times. The CDR3 DNA reads as TGTGCCACCACGGGGACAGGGGGCGGCAAAAACCGGGCTAATGAAGCTTTCTTT. Its translation is CATTGTGGGKNRANEAFF. The chain is built from TRBV24-1 and TRBJ1-1, with 12 bases matching TRBD1. V trimming: 8 bases; J trimming: 7 bases; junction bases outside the gene matches: 19. The CDR3 is made up of 18 amino acids. Germline V gene sequence: CDR1 KGHDR, CDR2 SFDVKD.

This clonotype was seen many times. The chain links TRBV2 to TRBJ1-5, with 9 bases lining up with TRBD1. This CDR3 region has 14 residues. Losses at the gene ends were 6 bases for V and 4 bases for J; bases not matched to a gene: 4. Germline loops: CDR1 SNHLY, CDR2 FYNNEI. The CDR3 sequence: CASSEQGANQPQHF. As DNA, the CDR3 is TGTGCCAGCAGCGAACAGGGGGCTAATCAGCCCCAGCATTTT.

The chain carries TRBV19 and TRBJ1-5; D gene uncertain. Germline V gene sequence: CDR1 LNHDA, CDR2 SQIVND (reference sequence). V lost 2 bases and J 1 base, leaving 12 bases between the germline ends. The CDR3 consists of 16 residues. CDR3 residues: CASSILRLVSNQPQHF. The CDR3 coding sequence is TGTGCCAGTAGTATATTGAGGTTGGTAAGCAATCAGCCCCAGCATTTT.

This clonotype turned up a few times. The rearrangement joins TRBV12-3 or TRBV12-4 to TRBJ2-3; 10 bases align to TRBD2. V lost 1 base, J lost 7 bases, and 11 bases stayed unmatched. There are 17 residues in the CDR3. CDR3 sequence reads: CASSLGGLARQPHTQYF. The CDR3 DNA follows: TGTGCCAGCAGTTTAGGGGGACTAGCGAGGCAGCCGCATACGCAGTATTTT.

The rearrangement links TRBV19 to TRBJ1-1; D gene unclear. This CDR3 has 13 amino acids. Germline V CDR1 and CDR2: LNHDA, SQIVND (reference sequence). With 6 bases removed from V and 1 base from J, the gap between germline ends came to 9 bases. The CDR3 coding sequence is TGTGCCAGTAGCTCCGGGAAGAACACTGAAGCTTTCTTT. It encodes CASSSGKNTEAFF.

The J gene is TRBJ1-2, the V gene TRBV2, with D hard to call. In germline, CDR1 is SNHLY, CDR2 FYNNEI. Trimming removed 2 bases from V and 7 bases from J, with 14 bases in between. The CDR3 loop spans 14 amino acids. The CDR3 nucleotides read TGTGCCAGCAGTGAATTGGTCTCCAACATTGGCTACACCTTC. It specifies CASSELVSNIGYTF.

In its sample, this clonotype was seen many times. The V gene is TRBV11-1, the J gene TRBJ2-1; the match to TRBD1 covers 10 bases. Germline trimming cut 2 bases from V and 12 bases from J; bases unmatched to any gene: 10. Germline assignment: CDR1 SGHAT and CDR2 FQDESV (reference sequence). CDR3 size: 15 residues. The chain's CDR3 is CASSLRDRGLPWQFF. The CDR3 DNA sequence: TGTGCCAGCAGCTTAAGGGACAGGGGTCTCCCTTGGCAGTTCTTC.

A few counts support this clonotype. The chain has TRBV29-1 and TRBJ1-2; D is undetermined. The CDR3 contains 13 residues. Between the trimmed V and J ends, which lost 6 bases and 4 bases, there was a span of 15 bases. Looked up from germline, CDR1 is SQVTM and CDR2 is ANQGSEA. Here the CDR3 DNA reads TGCAGCGTCTCGGGGAGGGCGCTCTATGGCTACACCTTC. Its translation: CSVSGRALYGYTF.

CDR3 nucleotide sequence: TGTGCCAGCAGTGTCGAAGAAAACACTGAAGCTTTCTTT. It specifies CASSVEENTEAFF. V and J are TRBV2 and TRBJ1-1, with unresolved D. Germline loops: CDR1 SNHLY, CDR2 FYNNEI. The CDR3 extends over 13 amino acids. V lost 4 bases and J 2 bases, leaving 8 bases between the germline ends.

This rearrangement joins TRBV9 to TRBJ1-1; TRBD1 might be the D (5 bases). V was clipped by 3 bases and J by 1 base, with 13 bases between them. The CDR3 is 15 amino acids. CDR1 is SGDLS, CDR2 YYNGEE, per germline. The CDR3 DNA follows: TGTGCCAGCAGCGCCCTGGACACTTCGAACACTGAAGCTTTCTTT. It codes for CASSALDTSNTEAFF.

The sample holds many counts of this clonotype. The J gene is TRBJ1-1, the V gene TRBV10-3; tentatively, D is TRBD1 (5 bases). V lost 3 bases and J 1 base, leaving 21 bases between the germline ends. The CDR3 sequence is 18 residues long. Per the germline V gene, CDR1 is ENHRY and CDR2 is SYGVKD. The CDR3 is CAISERGPTVPSNTEAFF. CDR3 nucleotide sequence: TGTGCCATCAGTGAAAGGGGCCCGACCGTACCCTCGAACACTGAAGCTTTCTTT.

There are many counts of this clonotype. CDR3: CASSDRAGMPQHF. DNA of the CDR3: TGTGCCAGCAGTGACAGGGCTGGTATGCCCCAGCATTTT. This chain connects TRBV7-2 to TRBJ1-5; TRBD1 matches 7 bases. V was pared by 6 bases and J by 9 bases, with 8 bases of the junction left unmatched. This CDR3 spans 13 amino acids. Germline CDR1 SGHTA, CDR2 FQGNSA.

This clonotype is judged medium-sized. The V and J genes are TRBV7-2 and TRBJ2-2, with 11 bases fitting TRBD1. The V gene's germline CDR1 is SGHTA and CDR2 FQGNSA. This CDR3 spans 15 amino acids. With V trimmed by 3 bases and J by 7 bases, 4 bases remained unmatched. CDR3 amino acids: CASSLDRGLNGELFF. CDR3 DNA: TGTGCCAGCAGCTTGGACAGGGGGCTGAACGGGGAGCTGTTTTTT.

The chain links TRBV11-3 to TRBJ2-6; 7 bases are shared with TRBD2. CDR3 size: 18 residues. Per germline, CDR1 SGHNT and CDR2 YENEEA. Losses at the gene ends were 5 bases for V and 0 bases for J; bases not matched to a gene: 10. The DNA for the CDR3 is TGTGCCAGCAGCCCTGGGGGGGGTCGGATCTCTGGGGCCAACGTCCTGACTTTC. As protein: CASSPGGGRISGANVLTF.

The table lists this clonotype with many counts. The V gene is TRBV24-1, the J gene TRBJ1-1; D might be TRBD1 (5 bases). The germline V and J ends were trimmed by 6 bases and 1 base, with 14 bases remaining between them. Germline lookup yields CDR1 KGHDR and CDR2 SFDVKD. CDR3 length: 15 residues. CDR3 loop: CATSTLTETNTEAFF. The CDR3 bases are TGTGCCACCAGTACCCTGACAGAGACGAACACTGAAGCTTTCTTT.

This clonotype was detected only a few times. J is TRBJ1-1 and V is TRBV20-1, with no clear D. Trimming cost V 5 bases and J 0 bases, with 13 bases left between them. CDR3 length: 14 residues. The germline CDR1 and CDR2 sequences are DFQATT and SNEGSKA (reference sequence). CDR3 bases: TGCAGTGCTCCGGACGTTCAAGTGAACACTGAAGCTTTCTTT. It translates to CSAPDVQVNTEAFF.

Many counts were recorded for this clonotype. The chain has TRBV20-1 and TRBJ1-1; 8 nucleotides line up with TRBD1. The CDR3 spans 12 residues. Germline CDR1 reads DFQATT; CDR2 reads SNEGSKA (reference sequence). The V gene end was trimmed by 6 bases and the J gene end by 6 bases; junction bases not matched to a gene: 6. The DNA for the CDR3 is TGCAGTGCCTTGGACAGGGCCTCTGAAGCTTTCTTT. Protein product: CSALDRASEAFF.

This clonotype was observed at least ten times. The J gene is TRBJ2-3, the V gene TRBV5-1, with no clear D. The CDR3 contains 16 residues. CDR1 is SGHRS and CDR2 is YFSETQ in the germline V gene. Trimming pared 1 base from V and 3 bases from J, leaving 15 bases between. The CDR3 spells CASSLRAGLRTDTQYF. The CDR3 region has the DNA TGCGCCAGCAGCTTGAGGGCAGGATTGAGGACAGATACGCAGTATTTT.